The clone carrying this T cell receptor beta chain has a single count. The library came from three nested PCR rounds adapted from ARM-PCR protocols. One entry per CDR3 protein results from TCRdb running MiXCR on the multiplex PCR reads. Seen here are about 82,000 distinct CDR3 sequences, roughly 73% observed once, and the top ten hold approximately 12%. The CDR3 is made up of 14 amino acids. CDR1 and CDR2 (germline): KGHSH, LQKENI. The V gene lost 2 bases and the J gene lost 6 bases, with 11 bases spanning the gap. This sample's RNA came from whole unsorted tissue. This entry comes from a study of tumor and adjacent non-tumor tissue in lung cancer.

Sequenced: lung tumor tissue. The chain couples TRBV18 to TRBJ1-5; D ambiguous. The source is a woman aged 45 to 65 with non-small cell lung cancer. CDR3 nucleotides: TGTGCCAGCTCACCAATGGTGGGGTCTCAGCCCCAGCATTTT. Translation gives CASSPMVGSQPQHF.